These 5 T cell receptor beta chains were sequenced from one sample in a study of blood T cell repertoires in COVID-19. Sequencing used immunoSEQ multiplex PCR; TCRdb keeps in-frame clones, though not all of them. The data show approximately 110,000 clones, over 75% seen once. Sequencing was performed on peripheral blood. These receptors were taken from an elderly woman with acute or convalescent COVID-19.

This rearrangement joins TRBV5-6 to TRBJ1-2; 7 bases map to TRBD1. The junction had 5 bases not matched to a gene; V was cut back by 5 bases and J by 7 bases. Germline V gives CDR1 SGHDT, CDR2 YYEEEE. The CDR3 loop spans 12 amino acids. The CDR3 region has the DNA TGTGCCAGCAGTTCGACAGGGTTTGGCTACACCTTC. Its translation is CASSSTGFGYTF.

The rearrangement links TRBV5-6 to TRBJ1-2; maybe TRBD1 (5 bases). Germline loops: CDR1 SGHDT, CDR2 YYEEEE. V was pared by 1 base and J by 7 bases, with 14 bases between. This CDR3 comprises 14 residues. This chain's CDR3 is CASSLRQTISGYTF. CDR3 DNA sequence: TGTGCCAGCAGCTTGCGACAGACGATAAGTGGCTACACCTTC.

This CDR3 reads CASSLWGVSNQPQHF. The DNA of the CDR3 is TGTGCCAGCAGCTTGTGGGGGGTGAGCAATCAGCCCCAGCATTTT. The V gene is TRBV5-6, the J gene TRBJ1-5; TRBD1 is a possible D gene (5 bases). The CDR3 contains 15 residues. Trimming stripped 1 base from V and 1 base from J, with 9 bases between. CDR1 and CDR2 (germline): SGHDT, YYEEEE.

The chain recombines TRBV5-1 with TRBJ2-3; tentative D call: TRBD2 (5 bases). Germline CDR1 is SGHRS and CDR2 is YFSETQ. The V and J ends lost 4 bases and 2 bases respectively, with 14 bases between them. CDR3 length: 15 amino acids. CDR3 DNA: TGCGCCAGCAGCGCCGAGCTAGCCTACACAGATACGCAGTATTTT. Protein sequence: CASSAELAYTDTQYF.

The chain carries TRBV11-2 and TRBJ1-4; D gene ambiguous. Trimming took 5 bases from V and 2 from J, leaving 12 bases between them. Germline V gives CDR1 SGHAT, CDR2 FQNNGV. This CDR3 has 15 amino acids. The CDR3 spells CASSLQMTTNEKLFF. CDR3 in DNA: TGTGCCAGCAGCCTACAGATGACGACTAATGAAAAACTGTTTTTT.